The 8 T cell receptor beta chains below were found in one sample sequenced in a study of T cells in Graves' hyperthyroidism and ophthalmopathy. RNA transcripts gave rise to amplified TCR beta CDR3 regions. The TCR CDR3 first-round RT-PCR relied on the HTBI primer set. Using its own MiXCR run on the multiplex PCR reads, TCRdb lists one record per CDR3 protein. The sample lists hundreds of thousands of distinct CDR3 sequences; 14% were seen once. Sequencing was done on a sample of blood. These TCRs come from a woman aged 18-30 years with Graves' hyperthyroidism.

The J gene is TRBJ1-6, the V gene TRBV27; D not resolved. The CDR3 has 15 residues. Germline loops: CDR1 MNHEY, CDR2 SMNVEV (reference sequence). The V end lost 3 bases, the J end lost 0 bases, and 6 bases lay between the germline ends. This CDR3 is CASSLMSSYNSPLHF. CDR3 nucleotide sequence: TGTGCCAGCAGTTTGATGAGCTCCTATAATTCACCCCTCCACTTT.

The chain joins TRBV29-1 to TRBJ2-7, with a tentative D call TRBD2 (5 bases). Germline values: CDR1 SQVTM, CDR2 ANQGSEA. Deletions cut 4 bases from V and 3 bases from J, with 13 bases between. The CDR3 is 13 amino acids. CDR3 sequence: CSVAKAGSYEQYF. In DNA, the CDR3 is TGCAGCGTTGCGAAGGCGGGTAGCTACGAGCAGTACTTC.

This clonotype has ten or more counts. The rearrangement links TRBV11-2 to TRBJ1-1; a weak D match, TRBD1 (5 bases). The CDR3 loop spans 15 amino acids. The V and J ends lost 4 bases and 1 base respectively, with 13 bases between them. CDR1 SGHAT and CDR2 FQNNGV come from the germline V gene. The CDR3 DNA follows: TGTGCCAGCAGCTCGCGGGACGGACCGAACACTGAAGCTTTCTTT. It yields the protein CASSSRDGPNTEAFF.

This clonotype has only a few counts. The chain carries TRBV3-1 and TRBJ1-3; D remains ambiguous. Germline-derived CDR1 and CDR2 are LGHDT and YNNKEL (reference sequence). Trimming stripped 3 bases from V and 1 base from J, with 1 base between. The CDR3 totals 12 residues. DNA of the CDR3: TGTGCCAGCAGCCATTCTGGAAACACCATATATTTT. Encoded protein: CASSHSGNTIYF. Full variable domain (remainder filled in from reference TRBV3-1 and TRBJ1-3): DTAVSQTPKYLVTQMGNDKSIKCEQNLGHDTMYWYKQDSKKFLKIMFSYNNKELIINETVPNRFSPKSPDKAHLNLHINSLELGDSAVYFCASSHSGNTIYFGEGSWLTVV.

This clonotype has a count of ten or more. The chain combines TRBV19 with TRBJ1-6, with D perhaps matching TRBD1 (6 bases). Germline CDR1 reads LNHDA; CDR2 reads SQIVND (reference sequence). Trimming cost V 3 bases and J 5 bases, with 11 bases left between them. The CDR3 has 15 amino acids. As DNA, the CDR3 is TGTGCCAGTAGTATGGTTGACAGGAATAATTCACCCCTCCACTTT. It encodes CASSMVDRNNSPLHF.

This clonotype appeared a few times. This chain links TRBV4-2 with TRBJ2-1; D assignment may be TRBD1 or TRBD2 (7 bases each). The CDR3 length is 17 residues. Germline CDR1 reads LGHNA; CDR2 reads YNFKEQ. V was clipped by 3 bases and J by 4 bases, with 19 bases between them. CDR3 sequence (DNA): TGTGCCAGCAGCCAGGCTAGCGGCCCAGGGGGTTACAATGAGCAGTTCTTC. It specifies CASSQASGPGGYNEQFF.

This rearrangement joins TRBV19 to TRBJ1-2; D ambiguous. Germline CDR1 reads LNHDA; CDR2 reads SQIVND (reference sequence). V lost 2 bases and J lost 0, with 7 bases in between. CDR3 size: 14 residues. The DNA for the CDR3 is TGTGCCAGTAGTATATTCGAAACTAACTATGGCTACACCTTC. Encoded protein: CASSIFETNYGYTF.

V gene TRBV6-2 or TRBV6-3 combines with J gene TRBJ2-3; 13 positions agree with TRBD2. Germline CDR1 reads MNHEY; CDR2 reads SVGEGT. The V gene end was trimmed by 6 bases and the J gene end by 9 bases; junction bases not matched to a gene: 3. This CDR3 is 13 amino acids long. CDR3: CASRLGLAGTQYF. DNA for the CDR3: TGTGCCAGCAGACTGGGACTAGCGGGGACGCAGTATTTT.